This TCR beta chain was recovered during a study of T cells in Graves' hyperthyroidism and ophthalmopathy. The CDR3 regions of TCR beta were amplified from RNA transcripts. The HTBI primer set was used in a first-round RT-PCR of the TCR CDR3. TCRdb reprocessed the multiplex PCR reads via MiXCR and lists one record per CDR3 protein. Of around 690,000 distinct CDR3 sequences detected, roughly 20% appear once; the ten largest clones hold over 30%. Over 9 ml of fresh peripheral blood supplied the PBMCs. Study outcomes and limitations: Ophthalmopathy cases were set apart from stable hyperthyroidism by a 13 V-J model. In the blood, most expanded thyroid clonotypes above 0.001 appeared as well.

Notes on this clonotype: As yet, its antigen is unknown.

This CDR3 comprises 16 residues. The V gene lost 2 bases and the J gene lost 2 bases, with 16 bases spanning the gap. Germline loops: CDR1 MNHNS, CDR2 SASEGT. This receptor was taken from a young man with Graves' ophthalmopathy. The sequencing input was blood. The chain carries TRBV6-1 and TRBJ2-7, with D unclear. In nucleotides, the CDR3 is TGTGCCAGCAGTGAAAAGTGGCAGAGGAACGCCTACGAGCAGTACTTC. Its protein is CASSEKWQRNAYEQYF.